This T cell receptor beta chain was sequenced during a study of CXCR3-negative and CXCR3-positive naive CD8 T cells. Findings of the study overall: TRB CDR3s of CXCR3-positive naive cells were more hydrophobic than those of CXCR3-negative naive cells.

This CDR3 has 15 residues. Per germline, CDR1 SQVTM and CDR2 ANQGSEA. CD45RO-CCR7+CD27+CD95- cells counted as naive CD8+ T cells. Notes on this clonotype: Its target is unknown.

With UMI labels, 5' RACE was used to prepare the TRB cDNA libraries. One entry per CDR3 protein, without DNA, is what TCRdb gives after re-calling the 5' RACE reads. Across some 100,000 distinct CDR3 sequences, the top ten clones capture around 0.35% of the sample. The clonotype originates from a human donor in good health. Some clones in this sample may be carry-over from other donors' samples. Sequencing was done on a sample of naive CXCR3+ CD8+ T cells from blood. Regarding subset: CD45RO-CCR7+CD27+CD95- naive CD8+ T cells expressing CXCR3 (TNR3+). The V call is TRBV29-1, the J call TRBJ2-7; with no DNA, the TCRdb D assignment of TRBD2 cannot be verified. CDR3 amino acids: CSVEGGDGRAYEQYF.